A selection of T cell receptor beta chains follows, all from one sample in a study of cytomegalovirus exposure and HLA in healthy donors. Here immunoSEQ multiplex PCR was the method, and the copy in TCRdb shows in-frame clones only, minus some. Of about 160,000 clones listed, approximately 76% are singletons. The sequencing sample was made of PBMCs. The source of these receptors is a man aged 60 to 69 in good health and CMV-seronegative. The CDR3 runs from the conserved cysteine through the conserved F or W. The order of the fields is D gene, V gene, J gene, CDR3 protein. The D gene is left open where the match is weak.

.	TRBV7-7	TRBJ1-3	CASSAGLSGNTIYF
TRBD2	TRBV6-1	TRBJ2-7	CATAELAGVQYF
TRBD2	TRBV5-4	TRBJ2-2	CASSSPGGWGGGELFF
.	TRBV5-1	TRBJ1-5	CASSRDSNQPQHF
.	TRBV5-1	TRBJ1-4	CASSQGRNEKLFF
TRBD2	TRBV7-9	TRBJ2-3	CASSSRGGADTQYF
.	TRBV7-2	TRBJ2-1	CASSPYVTPEQFF
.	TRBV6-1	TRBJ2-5	CASSTGITQETQYF
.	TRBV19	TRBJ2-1	CASSNRLGSTSYEQFF
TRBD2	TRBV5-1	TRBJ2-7	CASSRDPSGRGSYEQYF
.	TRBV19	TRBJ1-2	CASSIVGTGNYGYTF
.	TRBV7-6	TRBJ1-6	CASSLQGTGNSPLHF
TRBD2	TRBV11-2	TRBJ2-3	CASSLEGAGGSDTQYF
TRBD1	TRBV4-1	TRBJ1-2	CASSQPGTGGADGYTF
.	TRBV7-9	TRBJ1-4	CASSEGLATNEKLFF
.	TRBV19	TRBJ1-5	CASILIGGNQPQHF
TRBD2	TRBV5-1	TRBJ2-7	CASSFEPGLAGGPGEQYF
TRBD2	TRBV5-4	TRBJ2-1	CASSPAGLATNEQFF
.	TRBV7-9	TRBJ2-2	CASSDSRVQGGTGELFF
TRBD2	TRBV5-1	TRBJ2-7	CASSLGGLAGGHPHEQYF
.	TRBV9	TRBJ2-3	CASSVRPTRPQGSTDTQYF
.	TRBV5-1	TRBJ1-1	CASFEGANTEAFF
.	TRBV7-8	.	CASSTRTLGGVIYEQYF
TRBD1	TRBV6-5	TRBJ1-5	CASSYDRGDQPQHF
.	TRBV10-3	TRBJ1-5	CAISDLAGNQPQHF
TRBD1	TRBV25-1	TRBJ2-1	CASTDPGQGSDEQFF
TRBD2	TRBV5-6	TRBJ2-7	CASSSAGTSVGEQYF
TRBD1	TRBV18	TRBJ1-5	CASSPDRGLNQPQHF
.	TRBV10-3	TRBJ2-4	CAISESSTAYETVAKNIQYF
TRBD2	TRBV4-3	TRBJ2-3	CASSQGRTSGGAIRTDTQYF
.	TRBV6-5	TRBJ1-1	CASSYSIPGQTEAFF
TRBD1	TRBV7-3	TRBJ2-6	CASSSPGQGTEGANVLTF
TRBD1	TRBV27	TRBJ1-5	CATIVDRAYQPQHF
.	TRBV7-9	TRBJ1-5	CASSLDLSTGPQHF
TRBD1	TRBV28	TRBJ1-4	CASSLITGGFEKLFF
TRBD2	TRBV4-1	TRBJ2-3	CASSHFSSGPGDTQYF
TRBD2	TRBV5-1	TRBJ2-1	CASSTLAGDHNEQFF
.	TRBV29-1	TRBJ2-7	CSVEKEGALAEQYF
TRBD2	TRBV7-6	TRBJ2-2	CASSFFRQDRGLAGYTGELFF
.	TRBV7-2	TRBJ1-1	CASSRRQLNTEAFF
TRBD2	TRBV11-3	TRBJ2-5	CASSSGGPETQYF
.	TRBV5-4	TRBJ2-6	CASSPTLEGSGANVLTF
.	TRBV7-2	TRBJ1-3	CASSLGGSFYSGNTIYF
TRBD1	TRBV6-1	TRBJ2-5	CASSGDREETQYF
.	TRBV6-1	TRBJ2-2	CASSGTGGELFF
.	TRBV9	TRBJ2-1	CASSVAGDPPNEQFF
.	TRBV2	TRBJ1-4	CASSVRRREKLFF
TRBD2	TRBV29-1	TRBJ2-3	CSVEGEAGADTQYF
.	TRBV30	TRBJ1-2	CAWEPDTSNYGYTF
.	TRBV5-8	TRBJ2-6	CANTDGGGPSGANVLTF
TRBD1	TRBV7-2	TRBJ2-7	CASSLEGTGDHEQYF
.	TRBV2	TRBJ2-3	CASSDRASTDTQYF
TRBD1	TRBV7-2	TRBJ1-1	CASSLVSVSRGRDTEAFF